The entry that follows covers one T cell receptor (beta chain) sequence. Its target is unknown. The data were produced by immunoSEQ multiplex PCR, yet TCRdb's version contains in-frame clones alone and is incomplete. The sample gives around 100,000 clones, 90% to 95% of which show up once; less than 0.4% is in the top ten. From germline, CDR1 is SNHLY and CDR2 FYNNEI. The CDR3 spans 12 residues. V was cut by 10 bases and J by 2 bases, with 6 bases left in between. The data stem from a study of OX40 agonist ivuxolimab in advanced cancers. The wider study: Patients took ivuxolimab, an agonistic anti-OX40 (CD134) antibody.

Broader study findings: Expansion of clones was among the lowest in partial responders at 0.1-3.0 mg/kg.

The sequences come from CD4+ or CD8+ T cells sorted from blood, collected in a trial of the OX40 agonist ivuxolimab. This clonotype was sampled from an adult with an advanced solid tumor such as melanoma, head and neck, liver or kidney cancer. The chain uses TRBV2 and TRBJ2-6; unclear D gene. CDR3 region: CATSPGANVLTF. Written as DNA, the CDR3 is TGTGCCACCTCGCCTGGGGCCAACGTCCTGACTTTC.